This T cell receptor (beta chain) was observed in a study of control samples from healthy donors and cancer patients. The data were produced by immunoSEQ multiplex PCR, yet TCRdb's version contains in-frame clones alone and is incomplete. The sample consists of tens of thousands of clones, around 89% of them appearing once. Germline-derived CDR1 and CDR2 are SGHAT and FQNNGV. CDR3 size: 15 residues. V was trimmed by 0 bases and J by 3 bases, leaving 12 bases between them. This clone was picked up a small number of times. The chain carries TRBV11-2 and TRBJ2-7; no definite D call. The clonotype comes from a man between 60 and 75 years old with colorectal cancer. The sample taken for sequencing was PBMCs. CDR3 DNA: TGTGCCAGCAGCTTAGATCTCGGCCTAGTCTACGAGCAGTACTTC. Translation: CASSLDLGLVYEQYF.